Included here is one T cell receptor beta chain sequence, with context. This entry belongs to a study of blood T cell repertoires in COVID-19. Study background: Researchers got acute and convalescent COVID-19 samples from the United States, Italy and Spain. Sources were T cells, B-cell-depleted T cells, or PBMCs; the material itself was cDNA or gDNA.

Original processing methods: Using reference gene primer amplification, nucleated cell counts were estimated. Assay used: immunoSEQ multiplex PCR; TCRdb lists only in-frame clones, some missing. Clone size and V and J calls were adopted from that table, with D and trimming inferred from the DNA. Here the sample spans tens of thousands of clones, around 84% being singletons. Trimming left V 1 base short and J 3 bases short, with 5 bases between. The CDR3 loop spans 13 amino acids. Per germline, CDR1 SGHDN and CDR2 FVKESK. The specimen sequenced was peripheral blood. V and J are TRBV14 and TRBJ2-3; D is ambiguous. This clonotype originated in a man in his 70s with active COVID-19. The CDR3 coding sequence is TGTGCCAGCAGCCAAGTAGAAACAGATACGCAGTATTTT. It is translated as CASSQVETDTQYF.